This TCR beta chain is drawn from a study of T cells after yellow fever vaccination. One entry per CDR3 protein, called by TCRdb with MiXCR from the 5' RACE reads. The sample holds hundreds of thousands of distinct CDR3 sequences; over 4% are singletons and the top ten take approximately 25%. Findings and caveats of the study: Abundant bulk-derived clonotypes could contaminate FACS-sorted repertoires. Clonotype sharing between CD4 and CD8 compartments was small.

The sample holds many counts of this clonotype. Its cognate antigen is unknown. The V gene's germline CDR1 is DFQATT and CDR2 SNEGSKA (reference sequence). There are 12 residues in the CDR3. V lost 3 bases, J lost 0 bases, and 5 bases lay in between. This chain connects TRBV20-1 to TRBJ1-2; D gene unclear. The sample consisted of PBMCs, taken 5 days after the yellow fever booster vaccination. This receptor was taken from a man younger than 35 who received the YFV17D yellow fever vaccine. CDR3 protein: CSASFANYGYTF. DNA for the CDR3: TGCAGTGCTAGTTTCGCTAACTATGGCTACACCTTC.